A selection of T cell receptor beta chains follows, all from one sample in a study of blood T cell repertoires in COVID-19. TCRdb's table, derived via immunoSEQ multiplex PCR, lists solely in-frame clones and lacks some. The sample contains about 150,000 clones, 85% of which appear only once. The sample comprised peripheral blood. All receptors derive from a human donor with acute or convalescent COVID-19. The donor label of this sample is uncertain. Both conserved end residues are trimmed from each CDR3. The D gene is left open where the match is weak.

12	TRBV6-5	TRBJ1-4	-	ASSRSGGDEKLF
13	TRBV20-1	TRBJ2-4	-	SASRWQGEEDIQY
14	TRBV2	TRBJ1-4	TRBD1	ASSEMPGTGDEKLF
13	TRBV27	TRBJ2-3	-	ASRNVAESTDTQY
13	TRBV6-5	TRBJ1-6	TRBD1	ASSYMDRGNSPLH
15	TRBV6-2/TRBV6-3	TRBJ2-3	TRBD2	ASSSLYGAGVSDTQY
14	TRBV30	TRBJ1-5	-	AWSAAGTGGNQPQH
14	TRBV7-2	TRBJ2-3	-	ASSLVTGASTDTQY
11	TRBV7-6	TRBJ2-1	TRBD1	ASSLRTGWEQF
12	TRBV6-2/TRBV6-3	TRBJ2-7	TRBD1	ASSRNTGGSEQY
15	TRBV7-9	TRBJ1-1	TRBD1	ASSLALGTGRNTEAF
11	TRBV7-9	TRBJ1-4	TRBD1	ASSSRGQIELF
13	TRBV24-1	TRBJ1-4	-	ATSDYRDANEKLF
13	TRBV5-8	TRBJ1-2	-	ASSLGGGVNYGYT
12	TRBV7-2	TRBJ2-5	-	ASSLFGGTETQY
14	TRBV11-3	TRBJ1-2	-	ASSFRVGAIDYGYT
15	TRBV5-1	TRBJ2-5	-	ASSPRMRGGLGQTQY
10	TRBV19	TRBJ1-1	-	ASSMGPAEAF
13	TRBV28	TRBJ2-5	TRBD1	ASSARDRPQETQY
10	TRBV7-2	TRBJ2-1	TRBD2	ASSLGRTSPF
14	TRBV5-4	TRBJ2-3	TRBD2	ASSSGLEVVTDTQY
12	TRBV5-1	TRBJ2-3	-	ASSWGDYTDTQY
11	TRBV11-1	TRBJ2-3	-	ASSFSGKDTQY
12	TRBV11-2	TRBJ2-7	-	ASSSRLEKDEQY
12	TRBV6-5	TRBJ2-7	TRBD1	ASRPTGGPYEQY
13	TRBV9	TRBJ1-3	-	ASSVDSFSGNTIY
12	TRBV9	TRBJ2-1	TRBD1	ASSGGTGNNEQF
13	TRBV27	TRBJ2-7	-	ASSFRGTSYYEQY
12	TRBV6-2/TRBV6-3	TRBJ2-4	-	ASSYFGGMNIQY
12	TRBV28	TRBJ1-2	-	ASSFPHHNYGYT
15	TRBV27	TRBJ1-1	-	ASTPFVGGLLGTEAF
14	TRBV14	TRBJ2-1	-	ASSQLGAGSYNEQF
12	TRBV18	TRBJ2-7	-	ASSPPAGAGEQY
16	TRBV7-9	TRBJ1-2	-	ASSFPLTLQGVSSGYT
14	TRBV4-1	TRBJ2-2	TRBD2	ASSQDRGRRDGELF
12	TRBV7-2	TRBJ1-5	-	ASSPQGSNQPQH
11	TRBV4-3	TRBJ2-1	-	ASSQEEAGVRF
9	TRBV6-2/TRBV6-3	TRBJ1-1	-	ASSSLTEAF
12	TRBV6-5	TRBJ1-2	TRBD1	ASSRTTGGSGYT
12	TRBV10-3	TRBJ2-5	-	AISEKGARETQY
15	TRBV9	TRBJ2-2	TRBD2	ASSHPRGRVNTGELF
10	TRBV29-1	TRBJ2-5	-	SHGHLQETQY
17	TRBV10-3	TRBJ2-6	-	AISESVAKTSSGANVLT
14	TRBV7-6	TRBJ1-1	-	ASSLEGGDLNTEAF
12	TRBV2	TRBJ1-1	-	ASSGQGTGAEAF
13	TRBV18	TRBJ1-3	TRBD1	ASSPSRGAKDTIY
12	TRBV30	TRBJ2-5	TRBD1	AWTAGQGDETQY
12	TRBV7-8	TRBJ1-4	TRBD1	ASSTRDRPGKLF
10	TRBV6-5	TRBJ2-1	-	ASSNLRSEQF
12	TRBV5-4	TRBJ2-1	TRBD2	ASSWTSPLVEQF
12	TRBV15	TRBJ2-1	TRBD1	ATSPRDRGDEQF
14	TRBV4-3	TRBJ2-2	TRBD2	ASSLRGGSNTGELF
13	TRBV6-5	TRBJ2-5	TRBD2	ASSYAQRGVETQY
15	TRBV4-2	TRBJ2-3	-	ASSQDRRRGSTDTQY
13	TRBV6-6	TRBJ2-2	TRBD1	ASSYRQGPTGELF